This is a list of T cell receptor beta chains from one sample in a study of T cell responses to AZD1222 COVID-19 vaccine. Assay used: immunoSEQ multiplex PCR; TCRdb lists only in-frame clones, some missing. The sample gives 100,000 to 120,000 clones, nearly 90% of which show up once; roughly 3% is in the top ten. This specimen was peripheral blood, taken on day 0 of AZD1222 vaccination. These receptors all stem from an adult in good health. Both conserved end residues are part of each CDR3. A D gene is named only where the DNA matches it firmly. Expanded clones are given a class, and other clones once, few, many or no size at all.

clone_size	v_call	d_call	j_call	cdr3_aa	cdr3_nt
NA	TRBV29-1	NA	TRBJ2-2	CSVEGFGELFF	TGCAGCGTTGAGGGGTTCGGGGAGCTGTTTTTT
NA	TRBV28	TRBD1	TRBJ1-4	CASRYGTGQNEKLFF	TGTGCCAGCAGATACGGGACAGGTCAAAATGAAAAACTGTTTTTT
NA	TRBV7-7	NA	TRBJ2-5	CASSLPGGIETQYF	TGTGCTAGCAGCTTGCCGGGCGGGATTGAGACCCAGTACTTC
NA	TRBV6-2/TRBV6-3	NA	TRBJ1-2	CASSYSEIRVYGYTF	TGTGCCAGCAGTTACTCGGAGATCAGGGTGTATGGCTACACCTTC
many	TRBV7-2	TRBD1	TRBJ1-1	CASSARDRGIRMGDTEAFF	TGTGCCAGCAGCGCCCGGGACAGGGGGATTCGAATGGGGGACACTGAAGCTTTCTTT
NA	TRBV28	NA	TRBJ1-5	CAMGSQPQHF	TGTGCCATGGGGTCCCAGCCCCAGCATTTT
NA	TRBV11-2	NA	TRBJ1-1	CASSLERNTEAFF	TGTGCCAGCAGCTTAGAGAGGAACACTGAAGCTTTCTTT
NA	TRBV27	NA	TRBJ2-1	CASSFPAGEQFF	TGTGCCAGCAGTTTCCCCGCAGGCGAGCAGTTCTTC
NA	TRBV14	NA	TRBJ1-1	CASSQFRGGVNTEAFF	TGTGCCAGCAGCCAGTTCCGGGGAGGAGTAAACACTGAAGCTTTCTTT
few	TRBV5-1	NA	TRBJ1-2	CASSLGTGSNYGYTF	TGCGCCAGCAGCTTGGGAACAGGTTCTAACTATGGCTACACCTTC
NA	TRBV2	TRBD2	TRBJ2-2	CASLTSGGATNTGELFF	TGTGCCTCCTTGACTAGCGGGGGAGCGACGAACACCGGGGAGCTGTTTTTT
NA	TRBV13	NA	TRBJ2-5	CASSYWNGETQYF	TGTGCCAGCAGCTATTGGAACGGGGAGACCCAGTACTTC
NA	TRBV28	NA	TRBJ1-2	CASDWGLPSSTNYGYTF	TGTGCCAGTGATTGGGGACTCCCATCGAGCACTAACTATGGCTACACCTTC
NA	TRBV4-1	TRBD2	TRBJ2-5	CASSQRLAVNQETQYF	TGCGCCAGCAGCCAGAGACTAGCAGTAAACCAAGAGACCCAGTACTTC
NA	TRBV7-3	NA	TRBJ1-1	CASSLSLTGNTEAFF	TGTGCCAGCAGCTTAAGTCTGACTGGGAACACTGAAGCTTTCTTT
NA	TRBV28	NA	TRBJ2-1	CASRYTAGLQGHEQFF	TGTGCCAGCAGATATACAGCGGGTCTGCAGGGCCATGAGCAGTTCTTC
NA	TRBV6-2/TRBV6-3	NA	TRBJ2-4	CASSRGGHLAKNIQYF	TGTGCCAGCAGTAGGGGGGGGCATCTAGCCAAAAACATTCAGTACTTC
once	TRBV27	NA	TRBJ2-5	CASSFGWAETQYF	TGTGCCAGCTCTTTCGGCTGGGCGGAGACCCAGTACTTC
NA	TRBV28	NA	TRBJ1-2	CASSVLEVGYTF	TGTGCCAGCAGTGTATTAGAGGTTGGCTACACCTTC
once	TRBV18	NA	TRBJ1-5	CASSPTPASLRNQPQHF	TGTGCCAGCTCACCTACTCCGGCCTCGCTCCGAAATCAGCCCCAGCATTTT
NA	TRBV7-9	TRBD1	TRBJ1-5	CASRSDREGNQPQHF	TGTGCCAGCAGATCCGACAGGGAGGGCAATCAGCCCCAGCATTTT
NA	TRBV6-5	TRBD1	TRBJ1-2	CASTPDQGATYGYTF	TGTGCCAGCACGCCCGACCAGGGGGCCACCTATGGCTACACCTTC
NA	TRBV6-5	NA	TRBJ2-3	CASSYDEGDTQYF	TGTGCCAGCAGTTACGACGAAGGGGATACGCAGTATTTT
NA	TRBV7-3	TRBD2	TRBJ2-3	CASSSLGAGGTDTQYF	TGTGCCAGCAGCTCCCTGGGCGCGGGGGGAACAGATACGCAGTATTTT
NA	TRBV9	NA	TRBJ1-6	CASSVGQSVNNSPLHF	TGTGCCAGCAGCGTTGGACAGAGCGTTAATAATTCACCCCTCCACTTT
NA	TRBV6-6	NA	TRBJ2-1	CASSYSGEDSEQFF	TGTGCCAGCAGTTACAGCGGCGAGGACTCAGAGCAGTTCTTC
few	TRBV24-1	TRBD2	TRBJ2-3	CATSERTSGRSTDTQYF	TGTGCCACCAGTGAGAGGACTAGCGGGAGGAGCACAGATACGCAGTATTTT
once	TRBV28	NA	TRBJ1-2	CASSLGGPYGYTF	TGTGCCAGCAGTTTGGGAGGACCCTATGGCTACACCTTC
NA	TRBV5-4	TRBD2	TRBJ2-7	CASSLGGTSGRVREQYF	TGTGCCAGCAGCTTGGGAGGGACTAGCGGGAGGGTGAGGGAGCAGTACTTC
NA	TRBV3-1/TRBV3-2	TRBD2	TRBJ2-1	CASSRGGAPTNEQFF	TGTGCCAGCAGCCGGGGGGGAGCTCCAACGAATGAGCAGTTCTTC
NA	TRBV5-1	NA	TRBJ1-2	CASSTGGGENYGYTF	TGCGCCAGCAGCACTGGCGGAGGAGAGAACTATGGCTACACCTTC
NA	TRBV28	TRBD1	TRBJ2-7	CASSLSSGGFSYEQYF	TGTGCCAGCAGTTTATCGTCAGGGGGCTTCTCCTACGAGCAGTACTTC
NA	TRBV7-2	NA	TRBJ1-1	CASSLEGGRVNTEAFF	TGTGCCAGCAGCTTAGAAGGCGGGCGGGTGAACACTGAAGCTTTCTTT
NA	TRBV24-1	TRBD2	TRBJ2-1	CATSDPTSGRQTEQFF	TGTGCCACCAGTGATCCTACTAGCGGGAGGCAGACCGAGCAGTTCTTC
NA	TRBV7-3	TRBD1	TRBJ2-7	CASSTRTGKEQYF	TGTGCCAGCAGCACTCGGACAGGGAAAGAGCAGTACTTC
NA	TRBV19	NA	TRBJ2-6	CASSIQGGPGANVLTF	TGTGCCAGTAGTATACAGGGAGGTCCTGGGGCCAACGTCCTGACTTTC
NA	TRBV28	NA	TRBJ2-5	CASSKISAGEETQYF	TGTGCCAGCAGTAAAATATCGGCAGGGGAAGAGACCCAGTACTTC